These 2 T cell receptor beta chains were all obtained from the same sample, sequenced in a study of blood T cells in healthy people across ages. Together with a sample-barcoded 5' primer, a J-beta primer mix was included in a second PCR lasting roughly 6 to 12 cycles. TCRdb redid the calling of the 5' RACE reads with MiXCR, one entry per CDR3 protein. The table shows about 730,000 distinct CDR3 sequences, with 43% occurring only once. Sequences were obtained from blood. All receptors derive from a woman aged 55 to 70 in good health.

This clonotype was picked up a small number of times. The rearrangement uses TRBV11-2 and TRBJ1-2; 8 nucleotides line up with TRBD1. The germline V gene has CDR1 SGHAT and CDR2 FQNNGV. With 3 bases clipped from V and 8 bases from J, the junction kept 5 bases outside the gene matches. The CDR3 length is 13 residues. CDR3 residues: CASSFQGAGGYTF. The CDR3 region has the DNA TGTGCCAGCAGCTTCCAGGGGGCGGGAGGCTACACCTTC.

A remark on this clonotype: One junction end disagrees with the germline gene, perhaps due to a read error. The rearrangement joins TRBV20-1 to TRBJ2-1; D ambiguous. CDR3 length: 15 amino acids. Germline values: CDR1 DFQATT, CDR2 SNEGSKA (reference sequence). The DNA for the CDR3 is TGCAGTGCTAGAGACGCCCGGGTCTCCTGCAATGAGCAGTTCTTC. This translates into CSARDARVSCNEQFF.